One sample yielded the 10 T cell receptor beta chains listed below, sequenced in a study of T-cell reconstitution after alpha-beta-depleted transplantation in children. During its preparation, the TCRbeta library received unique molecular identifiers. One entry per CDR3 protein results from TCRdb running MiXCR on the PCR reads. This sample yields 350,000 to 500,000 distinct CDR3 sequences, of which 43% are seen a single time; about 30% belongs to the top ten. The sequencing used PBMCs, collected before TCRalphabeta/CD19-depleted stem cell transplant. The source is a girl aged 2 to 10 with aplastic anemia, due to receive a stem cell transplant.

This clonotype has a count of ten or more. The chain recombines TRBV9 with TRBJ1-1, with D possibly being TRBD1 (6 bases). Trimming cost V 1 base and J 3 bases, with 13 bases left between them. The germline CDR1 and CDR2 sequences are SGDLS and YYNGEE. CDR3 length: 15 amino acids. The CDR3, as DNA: TGTGCCAGCAGCGTAACAGGGTCGGGGGACACTGAAGCTTTCTTT. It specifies CASSVTGSGDTEAFF. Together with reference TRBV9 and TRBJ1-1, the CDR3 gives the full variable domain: DSGVTQTPKHLITATGQRVTLRCSPRSGDLSVYWYQQSLDQGLQFLIQYYNGEERAKGNILERFSAQQFPDLHSELNLSSLELGDSALYFCASSVTGSGDTEAFFGQGTRLTVV.

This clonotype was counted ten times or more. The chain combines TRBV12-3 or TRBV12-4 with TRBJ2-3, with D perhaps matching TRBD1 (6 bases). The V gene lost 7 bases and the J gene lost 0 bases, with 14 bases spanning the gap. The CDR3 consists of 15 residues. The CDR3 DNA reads TGTGCCAGCATCCCTGGGGGCAGTAGCACAGATACGCAGTATTTT. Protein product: CASIPGGSSTDTQYF.

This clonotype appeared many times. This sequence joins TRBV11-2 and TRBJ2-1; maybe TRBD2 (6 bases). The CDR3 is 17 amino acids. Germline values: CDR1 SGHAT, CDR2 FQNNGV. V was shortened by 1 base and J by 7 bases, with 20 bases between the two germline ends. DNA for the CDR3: TGTGCCAGCAGCTTAGGGGTGGGATCGGGGGAGCGTAATGAGCAGTTCTTC. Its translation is CASSLGVGSGERNEQFF.

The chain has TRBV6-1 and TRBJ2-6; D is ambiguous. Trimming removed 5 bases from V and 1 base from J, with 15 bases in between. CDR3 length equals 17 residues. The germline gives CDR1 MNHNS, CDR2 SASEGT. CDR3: CASSPITVGSGANVLTF. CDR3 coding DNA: TGTGCCAGCAGTCCAATCACAGTTGGGTCTGGGGCCAACGTCCTGACTTTC.

The CDR3 loop reads CASSLVGTSSSYNEQFF. In DNA, the CDR3 is TGCGCCAGCAGCTTGGTTGGGACTTCGAGCTCCTACAATGAGCAGTTCTTC. This chain joins TRBV5-1 and TRBJ2-1; D is possibly TRBD2 (6 bases). This CDR3 contains 17 residues. Trimming pared 0 bases from V and 0 bases from J, leaving 13 bases between. Looked up from germline, CDR1 is SGHRS and CDR2 is YFSETQ. The entire variable domain, with the rest obtained from reference TRBV5-1 and TRBJ2-1, is as follows: KAGVTQTPRYLIKTRGQQVTLSCSPISGHRSVSWYQQTPGQGLQFLFEYFSETQRNKGNFPGRFSGRQFSNSRSEMNVSTLELGDSALYLCASSLVGTSSSYNEQFFGPGTRLTVL.

The CDR3: CATSGKDYNEQFF. In DNA, the CDR3 is TGTGCCACCAGCGGTAAGGACTACAATGAGCAGTTCTTC. The chain couples TRBV15 to TRBJ2-1; D is ambiguous. V gave up 5 bases and J gave up 3 bases, with 8 bases separating them. The germline V gene has CDR1 LNHNV and CDR2 YYDKDF (reference sequence). The CDR3 consists of 13 residues. The full variable domain, completed using reference TRBV15 and TRBJ2-1, is DAMVIQNPRYQVTQFGKPVTLSCSQTLNHNVMYWYQQKSSQAPKLLFHYYDKDFNNEADTPDNFQSRRPNTSFCFLDIRSPGLGDTAMYLCATSGKDYNEQFFGPGTRLTVL.

For the CDR3, the DNA is TGTGCCAGCAGCGTCCCCGGGACTAGCGGCCGTCTACAGTTCTTC. The encoded protein is CASSVPGTSGRLQFF. This chain joins TRBV7-2 and TRBJ2-1; TRBD2 matches at 11 bases. The CDR3 covers 15 residues. The junction had 13 bases not matched to a gene; V was cut back by 5 bases and J by 13 bases. Germline CDR1 SGHTA, CDR2 FQGNSA.

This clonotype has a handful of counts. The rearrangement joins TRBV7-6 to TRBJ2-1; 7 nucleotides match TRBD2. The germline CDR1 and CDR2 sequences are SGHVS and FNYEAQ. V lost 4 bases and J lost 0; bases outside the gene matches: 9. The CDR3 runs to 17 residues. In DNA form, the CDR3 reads TGTGCCAGCAGCTCCCGGGGAGCGGGAAGCTCCTACAATGAGCAGTTCTTC. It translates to CASSSRGAGSSYNEQFF.

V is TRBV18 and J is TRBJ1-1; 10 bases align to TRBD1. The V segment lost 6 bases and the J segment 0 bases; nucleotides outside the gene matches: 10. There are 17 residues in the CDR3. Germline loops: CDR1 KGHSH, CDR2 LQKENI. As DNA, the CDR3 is TGTGCCAGCTCGCGGACAGGGGGTTCGGGGCTGAACACTGAAGCTTTCTTT. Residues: CASSRTGGSGLNTEAFF.

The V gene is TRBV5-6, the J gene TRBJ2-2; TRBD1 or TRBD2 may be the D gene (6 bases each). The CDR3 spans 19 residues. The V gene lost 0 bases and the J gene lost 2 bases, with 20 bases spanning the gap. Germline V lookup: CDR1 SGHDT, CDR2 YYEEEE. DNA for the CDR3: TGTGCCAGCAGCTTGGCCCCCCTAGGGGGGCTTTCCAACACCGGGGAGCTGTTTTTT. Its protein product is CASSLAPLGGLSNTGELFF.